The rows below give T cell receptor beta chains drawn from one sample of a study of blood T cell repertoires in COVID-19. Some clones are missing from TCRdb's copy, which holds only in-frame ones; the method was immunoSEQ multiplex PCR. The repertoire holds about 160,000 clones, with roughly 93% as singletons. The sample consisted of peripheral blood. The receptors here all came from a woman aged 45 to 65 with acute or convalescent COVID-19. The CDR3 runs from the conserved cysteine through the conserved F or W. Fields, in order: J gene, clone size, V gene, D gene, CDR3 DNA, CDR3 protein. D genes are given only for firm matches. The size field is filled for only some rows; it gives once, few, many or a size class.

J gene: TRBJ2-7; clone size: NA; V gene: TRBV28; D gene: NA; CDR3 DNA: TGTGCCAGCAGTTTGATCGGCGGGATGGGTTACGAGCAGTACTTC; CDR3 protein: CASSLIGGMGYEQYF
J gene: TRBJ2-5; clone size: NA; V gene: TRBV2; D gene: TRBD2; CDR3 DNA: TGTGCCAGCAGGAGGGGACTAGAGGATGAGACCCAGTACTTC; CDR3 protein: CASRRGLEDETQYF
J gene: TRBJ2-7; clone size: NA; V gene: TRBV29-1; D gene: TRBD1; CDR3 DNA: TGCAGTGTAGGGGGCGAAACGGCCTACGAGCAGTACTTC; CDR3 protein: CSVGGETAYEQYF
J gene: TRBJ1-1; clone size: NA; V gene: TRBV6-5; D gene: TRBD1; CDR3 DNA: TGTGCCAGCAGTTCCTATGGACAGGGGTATGCTGAAGCTTTCTTT; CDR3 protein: CASSSYGQGYAEAFF
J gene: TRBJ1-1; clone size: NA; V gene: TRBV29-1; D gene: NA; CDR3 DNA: TGCAGCGTTGGAAGCATGAACACTGAAGCTTTCTTT; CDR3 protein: CSVGSMNTEAFF
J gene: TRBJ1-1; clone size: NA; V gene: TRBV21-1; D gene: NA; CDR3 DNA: TGTGCCAGCAGCAAAGAGGGGGGGGCAGAGGACACTGAAGCTTTCTTT; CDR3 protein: CASSKEGGAEDTEAFF
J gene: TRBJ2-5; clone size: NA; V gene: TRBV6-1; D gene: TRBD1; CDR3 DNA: TGTGCCAGCAGTGAACAAGGACAGGGAGAGACCCAGTACTTC; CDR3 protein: CASSEQGQGETQYF
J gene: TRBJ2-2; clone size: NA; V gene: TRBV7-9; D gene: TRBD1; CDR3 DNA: TGTGCCACCGGGACAGGGGGACTAAACGGGGAGCTGTTTTTT; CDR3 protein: CATGTGGLNGELFF
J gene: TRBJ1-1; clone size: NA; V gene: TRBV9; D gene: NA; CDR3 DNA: TGTGCCAGCAGCGAGGGGATTAACACTGAAGCTTTCTTT; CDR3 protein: CASSEGINTEAFF
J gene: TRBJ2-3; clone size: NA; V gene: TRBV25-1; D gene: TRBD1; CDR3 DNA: TGTGCCAGCAGTGTAAGGGGGCGGCGCACAGATACGCAGTATTTT; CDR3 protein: CASSVRGRRTDTQYF
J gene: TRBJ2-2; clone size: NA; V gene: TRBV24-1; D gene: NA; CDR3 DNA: TGTGCCACCAGTGATCCGGACAGGAACACCGGGGAGCTGTTTTTT; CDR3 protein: CATSDPDRNTGELFF
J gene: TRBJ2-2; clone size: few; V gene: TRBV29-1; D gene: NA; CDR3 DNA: TGCAGCGTTCGACTCACCGGGGAGCTGTTTTTT; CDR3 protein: CSVRLTGELFF
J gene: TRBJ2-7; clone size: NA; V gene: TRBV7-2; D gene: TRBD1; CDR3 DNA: TGTGCCAGCAGCTTAGGGACAGGGTCCTACGAGCAGTACTTC; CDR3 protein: CASSLGTGSYEQYF
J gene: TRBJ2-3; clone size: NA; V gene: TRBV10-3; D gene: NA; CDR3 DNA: TGTGCCATCAGGGGCATTACTAGCACAGATACGCAGTATTTT; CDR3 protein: CAIRGITSTDTQYF
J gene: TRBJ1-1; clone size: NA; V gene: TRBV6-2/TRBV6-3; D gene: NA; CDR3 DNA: TGTGCCAGCAGTTACCCCAACGTGGGAGGGGTGCGTCGTACTGAAGCTTTCTTT; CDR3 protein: CASSYPNVGGVRRTEAFF
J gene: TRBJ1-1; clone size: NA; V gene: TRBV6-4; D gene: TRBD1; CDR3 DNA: TGTGCCAGCAGGGTTAGACAGGGGCAGCGTGCGAACACTGAAGCTTTCTTT; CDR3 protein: CASRVRQGQRANTEAFF
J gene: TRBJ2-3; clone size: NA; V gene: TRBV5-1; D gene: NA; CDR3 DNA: TGCGCCAGCAGCTTGGCAGAGGGTATTAAGGATACGCAGTATTTT; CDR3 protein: CASSLAEGIKDTQYF
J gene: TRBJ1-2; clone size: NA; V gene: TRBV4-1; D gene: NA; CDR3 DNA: TGCGCCAGCAGCCAACCTCCGGGAGTATCTTATGGCTACACCTTC; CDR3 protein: CASSQPPGVSYGYTF
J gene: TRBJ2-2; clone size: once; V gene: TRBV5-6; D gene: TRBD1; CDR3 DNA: TGTGCCAGCAGCACGGGGACAGGGACCGGGGAGCTGTTTTTT; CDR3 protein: CASSTGTGTGELFF
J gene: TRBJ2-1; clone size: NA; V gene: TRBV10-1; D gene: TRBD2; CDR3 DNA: TGCGCCAGCAGTGAGAACCTAGCGGGACGGAATGAGCAGTTCTTC; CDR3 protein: CASSENLAGRNEQFF
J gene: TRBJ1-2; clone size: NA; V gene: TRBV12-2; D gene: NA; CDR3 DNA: TGTGCAAGTCGCGTCGGGATCTGGGCGGGTGGCTACACCTTC; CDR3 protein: CASRVGIWAGGYTF
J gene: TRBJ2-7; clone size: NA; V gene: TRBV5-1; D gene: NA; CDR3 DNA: TGCGCCAGCAGCCGCGGGACTCCTTTGGAAGAGCAGTACTTC; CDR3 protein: CASSRGTPLEEQYF
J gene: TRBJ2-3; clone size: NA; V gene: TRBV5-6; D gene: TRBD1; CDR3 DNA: TGTGCCAGCAGCTTGGAGGGCAGGGGGCGGGGAGATACGCAGTATTTT; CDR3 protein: CASSLEGRGRGDTQYF
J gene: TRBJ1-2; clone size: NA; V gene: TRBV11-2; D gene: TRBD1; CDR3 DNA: TGTGCCAGCAGCTTAGGACCCCGGACAGGGGACAATGGCTACACCTTC; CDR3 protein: CASSLGPRTGDNGYTF
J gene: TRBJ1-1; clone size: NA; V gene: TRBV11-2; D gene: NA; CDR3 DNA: TGTGCCAGCAGTCTTTTGTTGGTCCGGGGGAAAGCTTTCTTT; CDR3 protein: CASSLLLVRGKAFF
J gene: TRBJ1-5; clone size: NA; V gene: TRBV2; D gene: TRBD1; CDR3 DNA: TGTGCCAGCAAGGCTGATACAGGGGGAACTCAGCCCCAGCATTTT; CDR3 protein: CASKADTGGTQPQHF
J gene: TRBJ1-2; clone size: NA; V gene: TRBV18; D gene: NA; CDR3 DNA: TGTGCCAGCTCACCAGGGGCGGCGGGCTACACCTTC; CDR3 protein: CASSPGAAGYTF
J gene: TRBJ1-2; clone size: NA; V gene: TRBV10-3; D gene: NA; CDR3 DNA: TGTGCCTCCTGGGCCCCAAGAACGGCTAACTATGGCTACACCTTC; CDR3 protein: CASWAPRTANYGYTF
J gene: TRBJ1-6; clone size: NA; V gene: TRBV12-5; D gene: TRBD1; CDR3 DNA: TGTGCTAGTGGTTTGGGGACAGGGCCTAATTCACCCCTCCACTTT; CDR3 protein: CASGLGTGPNSPLHF
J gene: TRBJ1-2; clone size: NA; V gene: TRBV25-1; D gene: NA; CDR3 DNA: TGTGCCAGCAGTGCCGCGGGGAACTATGGCTACACCTTC; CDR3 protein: CASSAAGNYGYTF
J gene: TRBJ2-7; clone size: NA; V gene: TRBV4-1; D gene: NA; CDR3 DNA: TGCGCCAGCAGCCAAGACGACACAGGATTATTGAGCGAGCAGTACTTC; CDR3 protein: CASSQDDTGLLSEQYF
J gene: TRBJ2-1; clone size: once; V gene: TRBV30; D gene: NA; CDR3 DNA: TGTGCCTGGGGGATACTTAATGAGCAGTTCTTC; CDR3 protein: CAWGILNEQFF
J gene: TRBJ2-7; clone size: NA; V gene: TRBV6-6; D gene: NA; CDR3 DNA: TGTGCCAGCAGCTCCGGGACCTACGAGCAGTACTTC; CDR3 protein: CASSSGTYEQYF
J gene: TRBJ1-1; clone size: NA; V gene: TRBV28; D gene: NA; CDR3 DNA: TGTGCCAGCAGTTTCCGGGGATACACTGAAGCTTTCTTT; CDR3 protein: CASSFRGYTEAFF